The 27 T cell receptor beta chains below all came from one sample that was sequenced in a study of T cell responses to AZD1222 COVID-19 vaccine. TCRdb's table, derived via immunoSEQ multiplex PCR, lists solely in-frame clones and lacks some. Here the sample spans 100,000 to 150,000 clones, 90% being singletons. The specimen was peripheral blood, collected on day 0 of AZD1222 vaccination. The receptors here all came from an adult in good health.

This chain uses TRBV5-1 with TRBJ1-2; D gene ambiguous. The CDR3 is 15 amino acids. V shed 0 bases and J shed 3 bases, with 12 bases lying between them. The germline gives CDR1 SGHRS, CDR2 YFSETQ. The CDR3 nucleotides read TGCGCCAGCAGCTTGGTGGCAGGATGGGACTATGGCTACACCTTC. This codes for CASSLVAGWDYGYTF.

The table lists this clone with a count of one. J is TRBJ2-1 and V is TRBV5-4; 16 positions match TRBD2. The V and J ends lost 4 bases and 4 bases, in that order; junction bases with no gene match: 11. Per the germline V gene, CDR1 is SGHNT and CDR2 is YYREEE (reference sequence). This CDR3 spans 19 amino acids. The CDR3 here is CASSVGTSGRGYQYNEQFF. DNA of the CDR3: TGTGCCAGCAGCGTCGGGACTAGCGGGAGGGGCTATCAATACAATGAGCAGTTCTTC.

CDR3 in amino acids: CASSRSRTSVEQYF. The CDR3 DNA reads TGCGCCAGCAGCAGATCAAGGACTAGCGTTGAGCAGTACTTC. This sequence joins TRBV5-1 and TRBJ2-7, with 9 positions matching TRBD2. There are 14 residues in the CDR3. Trimming took 4 bases from V and 7 from J; bases not matched to a gene: 9. Germline-derived CDR1 and CDR2 are SGHRS and YFSETQ.

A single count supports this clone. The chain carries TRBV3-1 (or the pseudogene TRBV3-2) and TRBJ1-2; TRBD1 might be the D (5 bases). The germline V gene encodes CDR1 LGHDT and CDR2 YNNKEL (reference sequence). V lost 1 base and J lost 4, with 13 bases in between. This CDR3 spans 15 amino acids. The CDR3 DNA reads TGTGCCAGCAGCCAAGGGGGGGTCCTCAGCTATGGCTACACCTTC. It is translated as CASSQGGVLSYGYTF.

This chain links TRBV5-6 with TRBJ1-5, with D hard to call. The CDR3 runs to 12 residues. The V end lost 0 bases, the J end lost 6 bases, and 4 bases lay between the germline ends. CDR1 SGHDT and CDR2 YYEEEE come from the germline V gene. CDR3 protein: CASSLVGQPQHF. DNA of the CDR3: TGTGCCAGCAGCTTGGTGGGTCAGCCCCAGCATTTT.

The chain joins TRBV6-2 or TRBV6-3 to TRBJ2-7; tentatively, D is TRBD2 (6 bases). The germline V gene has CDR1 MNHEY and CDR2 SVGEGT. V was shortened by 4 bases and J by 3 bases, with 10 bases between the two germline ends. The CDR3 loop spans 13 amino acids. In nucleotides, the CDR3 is TGTGCCAGCAGTTGGGGCGGGATCTACGAGCAGTACTTC. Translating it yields CASSWGGIYEQYF.

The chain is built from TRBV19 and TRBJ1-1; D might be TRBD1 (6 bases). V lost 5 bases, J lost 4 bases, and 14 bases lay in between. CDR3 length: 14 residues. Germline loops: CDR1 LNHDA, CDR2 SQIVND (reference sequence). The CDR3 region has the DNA TGTGCCAGTAGTCCCACGGGGGCGGGCACTGAAGCTTTCTTT. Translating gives CASSPTGAGTEAFF.

Here the CDR3 reads CASSVGGTPYEEQYF. CDR3 bases: TGTGCCAGCAGCGTAGGCGGAACCCCCTATGAGGAGCAGTACTTC. The chain recombines TRBV9 with TRBJ2-7; no clear D gene. Looked up from germline, CDR1 is SGDLS and CDR2 is YYNGEE. Trimming cost V 0 bases and J 7 bases, with 17 bases left between them. The CDR3 spans 15 residues.

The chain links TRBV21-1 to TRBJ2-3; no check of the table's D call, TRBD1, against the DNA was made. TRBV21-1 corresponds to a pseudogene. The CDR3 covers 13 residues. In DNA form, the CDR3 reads TGTGCCAGCAGCAAAAAACAGGGGGCTACGCAGTATTTT. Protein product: CASSKKQGATQYF.

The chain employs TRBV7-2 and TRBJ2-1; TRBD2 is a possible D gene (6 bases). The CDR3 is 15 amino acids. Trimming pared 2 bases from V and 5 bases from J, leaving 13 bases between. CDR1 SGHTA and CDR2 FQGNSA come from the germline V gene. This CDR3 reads CASSLHGTRNNEQFF. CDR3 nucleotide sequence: TGTGCCAGCAGCTTACATGGGACTCGAAACAATGAGCAGTTCTTC. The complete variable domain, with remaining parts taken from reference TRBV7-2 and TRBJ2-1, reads GAGVSQSPSNKVTEKGKDVELRCDPISGHTALYWYRQSLGQGLEFLIYFQGNSAPDKSGLPSDRFSAERTGGSVSTLTIQRTQQEDSAVYLCASSLHGTRNNEQFFGPGTRLTVL.

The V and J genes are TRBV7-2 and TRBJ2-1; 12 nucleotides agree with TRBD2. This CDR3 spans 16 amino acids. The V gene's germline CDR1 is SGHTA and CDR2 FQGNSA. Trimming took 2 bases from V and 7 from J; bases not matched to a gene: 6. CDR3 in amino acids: CASSLSSGRVVNEQFF. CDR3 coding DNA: TGTGCCAGCAGCTTATCTAGCGGGAGGGTGGTTAATGAGCAGTTCTTC. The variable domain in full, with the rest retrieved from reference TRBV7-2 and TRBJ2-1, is GAGVSQSPSNKVTEKGKDVELRCDPISGHTALYWYRQSLGQGLEFLIYFQGNSAPDKSGLPSDRFSAERTGGSVSTLTIQRTQQEDSAVYLCASSLSSGRVVNEQFFGPGTRLTVL.

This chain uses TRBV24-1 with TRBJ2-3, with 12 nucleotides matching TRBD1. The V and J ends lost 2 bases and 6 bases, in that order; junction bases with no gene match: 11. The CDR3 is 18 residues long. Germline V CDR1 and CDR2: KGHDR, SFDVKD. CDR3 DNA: TGTGCCACCAGTGATTCGAGATTCCGGGACAGGGGGCGGGATACGCAGTATTTT. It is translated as CATSDSRFRDRGRDTQYF.

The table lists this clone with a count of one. The CDR3 is CASSPRYSGNTIYF. CDR3 bases: TGTGCCAGCTCACCACGGTACTCTGGAAACACCATATATTTT. The chain links TRBV18 to TRBJ1-3; no reliable D call. Germline V lookup: CDR1 KGHSH, CDR2 LQKENI. Trimming removed 1 base from V and 0 bases from J, with 4 bases in between. This CDR3 spans 14 amino acids.

Written as DNA, the CDR3 is TGTGCCAGCTCACCAGTCGAGGGGTCGGCCGAGCAGTACTTC. Translation: CASSPVEGSAEQYF. The chain is built from TRBV18 and TRBJ2-7; either TRBD1 or TRBD2 may fit D (5 bases each). There are 14 residues in the CDR3. V lost 2 bases, J lost 6 bases, and 14 bases lay in between. Germline loops: CDR1 KGHSH, CDR2 LQKENI.

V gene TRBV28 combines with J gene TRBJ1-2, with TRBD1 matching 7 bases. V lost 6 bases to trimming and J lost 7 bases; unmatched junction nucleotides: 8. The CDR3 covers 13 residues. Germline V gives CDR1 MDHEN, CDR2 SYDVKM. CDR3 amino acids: CASRTRDSSGYTF. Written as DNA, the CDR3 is TGTGCCAGCAGAACCCGGGACAGTAGTGGCTACACCTTC.

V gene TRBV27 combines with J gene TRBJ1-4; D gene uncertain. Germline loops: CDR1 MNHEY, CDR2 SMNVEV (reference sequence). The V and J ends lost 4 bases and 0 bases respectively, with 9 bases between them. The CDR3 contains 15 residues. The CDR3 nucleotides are TGTGCCAGCAGTTCTCGACTTTCAACTAATGAAAAACTGTTTTTT. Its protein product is CASSSRLSTNEKLFF. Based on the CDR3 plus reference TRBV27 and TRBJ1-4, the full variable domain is EAQVTQNPRYLITVTGKKLTVTCSQNMNHEYMSWYRQDPGLGLRQIYYSMNVEVTDKGDVPEGYKVSRKEKRNFPLILESPSPNQTSLYFCASSSRLSTNEKLFFGSGTQLSVL.

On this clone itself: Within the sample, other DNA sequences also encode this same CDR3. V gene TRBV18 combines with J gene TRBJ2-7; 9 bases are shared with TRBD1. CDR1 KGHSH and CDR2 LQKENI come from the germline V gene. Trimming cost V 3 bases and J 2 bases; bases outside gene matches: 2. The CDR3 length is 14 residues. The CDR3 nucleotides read TGTGCCAGCTCACCGGGACAGGGCCCCTACGAGCAGTACTTC. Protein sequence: CASSPGQGPYEQYF.

The CDR3 region is CASSATGGYEQYF. CDR3 DNA sequence: TGTGCCAGCAGCGCTACAGGGGGCTACGAGCAGTACTTC. The V gene is TRBV27, the J gene TRBJ2-7, with 8 bases identical to TRBD1. The CDR3 spans 13 residues. V dropped 6 bases and J dropped 3; count of bases not matched to a gene: 4. CDR1 is MNHEY and CDR2 is SMNVEV in the germline V gene (reference sequence).

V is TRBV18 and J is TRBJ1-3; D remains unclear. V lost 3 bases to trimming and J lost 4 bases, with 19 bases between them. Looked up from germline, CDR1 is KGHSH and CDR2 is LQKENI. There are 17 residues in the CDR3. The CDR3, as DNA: TGTGCCAGCTCACCCCCCTCTGTCCGGGTGCAAGGAAACACCATATATTTT. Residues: CASSPPSVRVQGNTIYF.

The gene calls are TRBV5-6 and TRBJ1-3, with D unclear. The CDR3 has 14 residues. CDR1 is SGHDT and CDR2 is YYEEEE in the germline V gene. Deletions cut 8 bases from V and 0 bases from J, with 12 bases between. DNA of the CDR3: TGTGCCAGTTCTAGGACCGACTCTGGAAACACCATATATTTT. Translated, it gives CASSRTDSGNTIYF.

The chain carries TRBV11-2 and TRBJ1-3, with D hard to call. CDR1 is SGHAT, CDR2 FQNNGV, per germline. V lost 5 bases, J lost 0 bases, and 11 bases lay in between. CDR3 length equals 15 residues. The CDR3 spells CASSPVGASGNTIYF. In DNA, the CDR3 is TGTGCCAGCAGCCCGGTGGGTGCCTCTGGAAACACCATATATTTT.

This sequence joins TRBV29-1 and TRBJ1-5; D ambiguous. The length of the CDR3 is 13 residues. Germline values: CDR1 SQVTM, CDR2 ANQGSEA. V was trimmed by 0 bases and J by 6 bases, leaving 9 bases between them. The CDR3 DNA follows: TGCAGCGTTGAAGAGGGTCTGGGTCAGCCCCAGCATTTT. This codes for CSVEEGLGQPQHF.

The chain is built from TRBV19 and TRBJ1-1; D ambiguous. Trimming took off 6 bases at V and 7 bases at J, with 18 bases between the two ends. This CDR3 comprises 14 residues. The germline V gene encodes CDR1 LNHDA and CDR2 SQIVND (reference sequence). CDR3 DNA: TGTGCCAGTAGCCTGGACTCTGCGAACTTTGAAGCTTTCTTT. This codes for CASSLDSANFEAFF.

The CDR3 DNA reads TGTGCCAGCAGCCAAGGCGGACACTCCTATAATTCACCCCTCCACTTT. As protein: CASSQGGHSYNSPLHF. The chain has TRBV14 and TRBJ1-6, with a weak D call TRBD1 (5 bases). Germline lookup yields CDR1 SGHDN and CDR2 FVKESK. V lost 1 base and J lost 0, with 7 bases in between. The CDR3 sequence is 16 residues long.

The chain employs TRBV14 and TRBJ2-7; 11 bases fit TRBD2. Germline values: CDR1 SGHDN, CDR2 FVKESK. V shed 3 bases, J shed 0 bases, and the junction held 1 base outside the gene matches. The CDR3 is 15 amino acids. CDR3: CASSQTSGISYEQYF. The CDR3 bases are TGTGCCAGCAGCCAGACTAGCGGGATCTCCTACGAGCAGTACTTC.

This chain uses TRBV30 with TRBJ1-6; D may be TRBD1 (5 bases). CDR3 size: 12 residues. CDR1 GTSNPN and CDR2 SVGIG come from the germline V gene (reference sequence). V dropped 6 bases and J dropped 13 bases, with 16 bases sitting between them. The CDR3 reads CACENDQGPLHF. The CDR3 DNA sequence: TGTGCCTGTGAAAACGACCAGGGTCCCCTCCACTTT.

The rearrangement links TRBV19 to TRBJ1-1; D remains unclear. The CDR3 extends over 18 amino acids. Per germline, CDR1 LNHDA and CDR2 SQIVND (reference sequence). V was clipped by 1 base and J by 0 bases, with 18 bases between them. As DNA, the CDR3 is TGTGCCAGTAGTATAGGGGGTCAAGTTATAGTTATGAACACTGAAGCTTTCTTT. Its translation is CASSIGGQVIVMNTEAFF. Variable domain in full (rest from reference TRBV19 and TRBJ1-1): DGGITQSPKYLFRKEGQNVTLSCEQNLNHDAMYWYRQDPGQGLRLIYYSQIVNDFQKGDIAEGYSVSREKKESFPLTVTSAQKNPTAFYLCASSIGGQVIVMNTEAFFGQGTRLTVV.